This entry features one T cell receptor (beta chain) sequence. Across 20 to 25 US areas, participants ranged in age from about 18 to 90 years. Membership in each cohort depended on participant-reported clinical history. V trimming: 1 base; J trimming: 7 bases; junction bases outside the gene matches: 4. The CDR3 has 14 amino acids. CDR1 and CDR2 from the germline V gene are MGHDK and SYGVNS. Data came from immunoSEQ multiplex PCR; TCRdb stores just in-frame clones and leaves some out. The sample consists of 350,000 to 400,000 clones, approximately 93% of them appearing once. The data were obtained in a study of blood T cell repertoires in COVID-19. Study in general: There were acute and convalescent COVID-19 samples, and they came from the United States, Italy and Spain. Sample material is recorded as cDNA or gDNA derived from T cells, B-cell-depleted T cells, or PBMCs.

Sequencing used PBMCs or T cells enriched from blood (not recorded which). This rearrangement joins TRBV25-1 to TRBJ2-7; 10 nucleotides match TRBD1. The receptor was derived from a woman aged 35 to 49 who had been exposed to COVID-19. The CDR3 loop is CASSESDRGGEQYF. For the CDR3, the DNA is TGTGCCAGCAGTGAATCGGACAGGGGGGGAGAGCAGTACTTC.